Each of the 31 T cell receptor beta chains below was sequenced from the same sample in a study of T-cell memory formation after mild COVID-19. TCRdb called the 5' RACE reads again in MiXCR, with one record for every CDR3 protein. The sample includes about 270,000 distinct CDR3 sequences, 15% to 20% of them seen just once. The sample consisted of PBMCs or a T cell subset sorted from them (not recorded which). The receptors derive from a young man who had mild COVID-19 (a few samples of this study predate the infection). Cell type and time point are not known.

In its sample, this clonotype was seen many times. The chain joins TRBV19 to TRBJ1-5, with TRBD1 matching over 9 bases. The CDR3 consists of 15 residues. V dropped 4 bases and J dropped 5; count of bases not matched to a gene: 6. Germline-derived CDR1 and CDR2 are LNHDA and SQIVND (reference sequence). CDR3 residues: CASSTQGAEDQPQHF. The CDR3 coding sequence is TGTGCCAGTAGTACACAGGGGGCAGAGGATCAGCCCCAGCATTTT. Using reference TRBV19 and TRBJ1-5 for the parts outside the CDR3, the full variable domain is DGGITQSPKYLFRKEGQNVTLSCEQNLNHDAMYWYRQDPGQGLRLIYYSQIVNDFQKGDIAEGYSVSREKKESFPLTVTSAQKNPTAFYLCASSTQGAEDQPQHFGDGTRLSIL.

This clonotype showed up many times. The chain joins TRBV12-3 or TRBV12-4 to TRBJ2-7; TRBD1 matches 11 bases. The CDR3 spans 14 residues. Trimming at V came to 5 bases and at J to 4 bases, leaving 4 bases not matched to a gene. The CDR3 DNA reads TGTGCCAGCAGTCCTGGACAGGGGGCTTACGAGCAGTACGTC. Translating gives CASSPGQGAYEQYV.

This clonotype was detected many times. The chain recombines TRBV5-1 with TRBJ2-1; D unresolved. The CDR3 loop spans 17 amino acids. The V and J ends lost 1 base and 8 bases respectively, with 22 bases between them. Germline V gene sequence: CDR1 SGHRS, CDR2 YFSETQ. The CDR3 here is CASSLIGPYPFLDEQFF. The CDR3 DNA follows: TGCGCCAGCAGCTTGATAGGACCCTACCCCTTTCTCGATGAGCAGTTCTTC.

The rearrangement joins TRBV7-3 to TRBJ2-3, with D perhaps matching TRBD2 (6 bases). The CDR3 spans 15 residues. The V and J ends lost 0 bases and 1 base respectively, with 8 bases between them. Germline V gene sequence: CDR1 SGHTA, CDR2 FQGTGA. CDR3 sequence reads: CASSLTRERTDTQYF. CDR3 sequence (DNA): TGTGCCAGCAGCTTAACGCGGGAACGCACAGATACGCAGTATTTT.

The chain carries TRBV5-1 and TRBJ1-3, with unresolved D. The CDR3 runs to 14 residues. Germline lookup yields CDR1 SGHRS and CDR2 YFSETQ. The V end lost 1 base, the J end lost 4 bases, and 9 bases lay between the germline ends. In DNA form, the CDR3 reads TGCGCCAGCAGCTTGACCCGGTCGGGAAACACCATATATTTT. Amino acid sequence: CASSLTRSGNTIYF.

The V and J genes are TRBV7-2 and TRBJ1-2, with 8 bases fitting TRBD1. Trimming removed 5 bases from V and 6 bases from J; junction bases left unmatched: 5. The V gene's germline CDR1 is SGHTA and CDR2 FQGNSA. The CDR3 covers 13 residues. CDR3 residues: CASSADRENGYTF. CDR3 sequence (DNA): TGTGCCAGCAGCGCGGACAGGGAGAATGGCTACACCTTC.

This sequence joins TRBV20-1 and TRBJ1-1; tentative D call: TRBD1 (5 bases). The germline V gene encodes CDR1 DFQATT and CDR2 SNEGSKA (reference sequence). This CDR3 is built from 15 residues. This CDR3 is CRANRPGRQNTEAFF. Written as DNA, the CDR3 is TGCAGAGCCAACCGGCCAGGGAGACAGAACACTGAAGCTTTCTTT.

This clonotype is judged medium-sized. V and J are TRBV29-1 and TRBJ2-7; D not certain. Germline V gives CDR1 SQVTM, CDR2 ANQGSEA. Trimming stripped 1 base from V and 0 bases from J, with 7 bases between. This CDR3 has 13 amino acids. The CDR3 sequence is CSVEGGVSYEQYF. CDR3 nucleotide sequence: TGCAGCGTTGAAGGTGGGGTCTCCTACGAGCAGTACTTC.

The chain is built from TRBV7-6 and TRBJ2-7; no firm D call. There are 14 residues in the CDR3. With 0 bases removed from V and 5 bases from J, the gap between germline ends came to 11 bases. Germline CDR1 SGHVS, CDR2 FNYEAQ. Here the CDR3 reads CASSLAGSPHEQYF. CDR3 bases: TGTGCCAGCAGCTTAGCCGGTAGTCCCCACGAGCAGTACTTC.

This clonotype was observed many times. As DNA, the CDR3 is TGCGCCAGCAGCCAGTCCGGGACGGCAAGCACAGATACGCAGTATTTT. Amino acids: CASSQSGTASTDTQYF. The chain joins TRBV4-3 to TRBJ2-3; D possibly uses TRBD1 or TRBD2 (5 bases each). Deletions cut 3 bases from V and 0 bases from J, with 13 bases between. CDR1 is LGHNA and CDR2 is YSLEER in the germline V gene. The CDR3 covers 16 residues.

This chain joins TRBV4-3 and TRBJ1-2; D unresolved. The V gene lost 1 base and the J gene lost 7 bases, with 13 bases spanning the gap. Germline V gene lookup returns CDR1 LGHNA and CDR2 YSLEER. The CDR3 totals 14 residues. The CDR3 sequence is CASSQGIGPGGYTF. The DNA for the CDR3 is TGCGCCAGCAGCCAAGGAATAGGTCCGGGTGGCTACACCTTC.

The V call is TRBV27, the J call TRBJ2-5, with D possibly being TRBD1 or TRBD2 (6 bases each). In germline, CDR1 is MNHEY, CDR2 SMNVEV (reference sequence). CDR3 length equals 21 residues. V was cut by 5 bases and J by 1 base, with 32 bases left in between. The CDR3 region has the DNA TGTGCCAGCAGTCACCGGCCCACCCGGGGGCGGGATAGGTTTGGCCAAGAGACCCAGTACTTC. It is translated as CASSHRPTRGRDRFGQETQYF.

This chain's CDR3 is CASRQGQGYGYTF. Here the CDR3 DNA reads TGTGCCAGCAGACAAGGACAGGGGTATGGCTACACCTTC. The V gene is TRBV12-3 or TRBV12-4, the J gene TRBJ1-2, with TRBD1 identical over 9 bases. With V trimmed by 6 bases and J by 5 bases, 4 bases remained unmatched. The CDR3 sequence is 13 residues long.

This clonotype was counted many times. The gene calls are TRBV7-2 and TRBJ2-5; the match to TRBD2 covers 9 bases. The germline V gene has CDR1 SGHTA and CDR2 FQGNSA. The CDR3 loop spans 14 amino acids. V lost 6 bases to trimming and J lost 5 bases; unmatched junction nucleotides: 7. The CDR3 here is CASRVSGGGETQYF. DNA for the CDR3: TGTGCCAGCAGGGTTAGCGGGGGCGGTGAGACCCAGTACTTC.

This clonotype was counted between two and nine times. The chain couples TRBV20-1 to TRBJ1-6; 7 bases line up with TRBD1. Looked up from germline, CDR1 is DFQATT and CDR2 is SNEGSKA (reference sequence). The CDR3 totals 15 residues. V lost 6 bases, J lost 10 bases, and 15 bases stayed unmatched. The CDR3 spells CSADDRAFINSPLHF. The CDR3 DNA follows: TGCAGTGCAGACGACAGGGCGTTTATAAACTCACCCCTCCACTTT.

This clonotype was found a few times. V and J are TRBV4-3 and TRBJ2-5; 7 bases line up with TRBD1. Losses at the gene ends were 0 bases for V and 5 bases for J; bases not matched to a gene: 6. This CDR3 spans 15 amino acids. Per germline, CDR1 LGHNA and CDR2 YSLEER. Here the CDR3 DNA reads TGCGCCAGCAGCCAAGATCCCAGGGGGAGTGAGACCCAGTACTTC. This gives the protein CASSQDPRGSETQYF.

This chain joins TRBV28 and TRBJ2-1; 10 bases map to TRBD2. Germline V gives CDR1 MDHEN, CDR2 SYDVKM. This CDR3 has 16 residues. After removal of 6 bases from V and 2 bases from J, the junction contained 7 bases not matched to a gene. The CDR3 DNA follows: TGTGCCAGCAGGACCCTCCTAGCGGGAGCCTACAATGAGCAGTTCTTC. Amino acids: CASRTLLAGAYNEQFF.

The V call is TRBV27, the J call TRBJ1-1; D may be TRBD1 (5 bases). Deletions cut 2 bases from V and 4 bases from J, with 17 bases between. In germline, CDR1 is MNHEY, CDR2 SMNVEV (reference sequence). The CDR3 extends over 16 amino acids. The CDR3 nucleotides read TGTGCCAGCAGTTTAGGTGTTTGGGGGGACGGCACTGAAGCTTTCTTT. This translates into CASSLGVWGDGTEAFF.

This clonotype appeared many times. The rearrangement uses TRBV9 and TRBJ2-5; 7 positions agree with TRBD2. The CDR3 loop spans 14 amino acids. Germline values: CDR1 SGDLS, CDR2 YYNGEE. V was pared by 0 bases and J by 1 base, with 0 bases of the junction left unmatched. The CDR3 coding sequence is TGTGCCAGCAGCGTAGCGGGGGGCCAAGAGACCCAGTACTTC. Translated: CASSVAGGQETQYF.

This clonotype has a handful of counts. The gene calls are TRBV2 and TRBJ2-7, with no clear D. The V gene's germline CDR1 is SNHLY and CDR2 FYNNEI. The V end lost 3 bases, the J end lost 4 bases, and 10 bases lay between the germline ends. This CDR3 has 13 amino acids. The CDR3 protein is CASSESNQYEQYF. As DNA, the CDR3 is TGTGCCAGCAGTGAGTCGAACCAGTACGAGCAGTACTTC. Based on the CDR3 plus reference TRBV2 and TRBJ2-7, the full variable domain is EPEVTQTPSHQVTQMGQEVILRCVPISNHLYFYWYRQILGQKVEFLVSFYNNEISEKSEIFDDQFSVERPDGSNFTLKIRSTKLEDSAMYFCASSESNQYEQYFGPGTRLTVT.

J is TRBJ2-5 and V is TRBV29-1, with 7 positions matching TRBD1. J gave up 1 base and V 7 bases, and 3 bases lay outside the gene matches. This CDR3 contains 12 residues. Germline CDR1 is SQVTM and CDR2 is ANQGSEA. CDR3 DNA: TGCAGCGCCGACAGGGTCCAAGAGACCCAGTACTTC. It encodes CSADRVQETQYF.

The table lists this clonotype with many counts. The chain employs TRBV12-3 or TRBV12-4 and TRBJ2-3, with D perhaps TRBD2 (5 bases). CDR3 length: 13 residues. The V end was cut by 5 bases, the J end by 6 bases, with 12 bases between. In DNA, the CDR3 is TGTGCCAGCAGTCCACGCCCGGGGGATACGCAGTATTTT. It is translated as CASSPRPGDTQYF.

This clonotype came up a few times. This chain uses TRBV6-6 with TRBJ1-2; the D is unclear. The CDR3 runs 12 residues. Per germline, CDR1 MNHNY and CDR2 SVGAGI (reference sequence). Trimming stripped 5 bases from V and 8 bases from J, with 12 bases between. CDR3 loop: CASSPPGRGYTF. The DNA for the CDR3 is TGTGCCAGCAGTCCCCCGGGGAGAGGCTACACCTTC.

This clonotype occurred many times. The chain combines TRBV7-8 with TRBJ2-7; no clear D. V was pared by 2 bases and J by 2 bases, with 4 bases between. Germline CDR1 and CDR2: SGHVS and FQNEAQ. This CDR3 is built from 12 residues. CDR3 amino acids: CASSLPPYEQYF. In nucleotides, the CDR3 is TGTGCCAGCAGCTTACCACCCTACGAGCAGTACTTC.

The V call is TRBV4-3, the J call TRBJ2-7, with D perhaps TRBD1 (6 bases). The V end lost 0 bases, the J end lost 2 bases, and 11 bases lay between the germline ends. There are 15 residues in the CDR3. Germline CDR1 and CDR2: LGHNA and YSLEER. The CDR3: CASSQDQGHAYEQYF. The CDR3 DNA reads as TGCGCCAGCAGCCAAGATCAGGGACATGCCTACGAGCAGTACTTC.

The CDR3 DNA is TGTGCCAGCAGTTACGGAGTCAAGGCAGATACGCAGTATTTT. It translates to CASSYGVKADTQYF. The chain uses TRBV6-5 and TRBJ2-3; D remains ambiguous. CDR1 and CDR2 from the germline V gene are MNHEY and SVGAGI. V was trimmed by 2 bases and J by 4 bases, leaving 10 bases between them. The CDR3 spans 14 residues.

This clonotype was observed at least ten times. This chain links TRBV6-5 with TRBJ1-1; D not resolved. Trimming took 5 bases from V and 0 from J, leaving 7 bases between them. CDR1 MNHEY and CDR2 SVGAGI come from the germline V gene. This CDR3 spans 13 amino acids. CDR3 in amino acids: CASSVSLNTEAFF. CDR3 coding DNA: TGTGCCAGCAGTGTATCCCTGAACACTGAAGCTTTCTTT.

The chain is built from TRBV6-2 or TRBV6-3 and TRBJ2-7; TRBD1 matches 9 bases. This CDR3 spans 14 amino acids. Germline loops: CDR1 MNHEY, CDR2 SVGEGT. J lost 4 bases, V lost 9 bases, and 10 bases had no gene match. CDR3 loop: CASYPGQGFYEQYF. CDR3 in DNA: TGTGCCAGTTACCCGGGACAGGGTTTTTACGAGCAGTACTTC.

This clonotype was counted a few times. CDR3 nucleotide sequence: TGCGCCAGCAGCTTTTTCTGGAACACTGAAGCTTTCTTT. Translated, it gives CASSFFWNTEAFF. V gene TRBV5-1 combines with J gene TRBJ1-1, with unresolved D. Between the trimmed V and J ends, which lost 2 bases and 1 base, there was a span of 6 bases. Germline assignment: CDR1 SGHRS and CDR2 YFSETQ. CDR3 length: 13 residues.

The chain links TRBV28 to TRBJ2-7; TRBD2 might be the D (5 bases). This CDR3 region has 13 residues. Germline-derived CDR1 and CDR2 are MDHEN and SYDVKM. Trimming stripped 3 bases from V and 7 bases from J, with 13 bases between. The CDR3 sequence is CASSFGLRGEQYV. CDR3 nucleotide sequence: TGTGCCAGCAGTTTCGGACTCCGGGGTGAGCAGTACGTC.

The chain has TRBV29-1 and TRBJ1-1; no firm D call. Trimming stripped 7 bases from V and 2 bases from J, with 8 bases between. The germline CDR1 and CDR2 sequences are SQVTM and ANQGSEA. The CDR3 spans 11 residues. CDR3 in amino acids: CSAERNTEAFF. CDR3 coding DNA: TGCAGCGCTGAGAGAAACACTGAAGCTTTCTTT.